One T cell receptor beta chain is described in this entry. V lost 5 bases, J lost 3 bases, and 7 bases stayed unmatched. Per germline, CDR1 LNHNV and CDR2 YYDKDF (reference sequence). The CDR3 consists of 16 residues. About 0.5 to 1 ug RNA was reverse transcribed with random hexamers. immunoSEQ multiplex PCR amplified TCR beta CDR3 across 54 Vbeta, 13 Jbeta. MiXCR, applied by TCRdb to the immunoSEQ multiplex PCR reads, yields one record per CDR3 protein. Of roughly 120,000 distinct CDR3 sequences listed, roughly 93% were seen once; the top ten hold over 0.3%. The data are from a study of CD8 T cells in Susac syndrome. Sequencing of TCR beta covered CD8+ and CD4+ T cells obtained from blood. The multiple sclerosis controls were treatment-naive patients with relapsing-remitting disease that was stable or active.

The gene calls are TRBV15 and TRBJ2-3; 11 nucleotides agree with TRBD1. The sequenced material came from CD8+ T cells from PBMCs. This receptor was identified in a human donor with multiple sclerosis. Here the CDR3 DNA reads TGTGCCACCAGCGGAACCGGGACAGGGGGGACAGATACGCAGTATTTT. Protein: CATSGTGTGGTDTQYF.